Below are 19 T cell receptor beta chains sequenced from a single sample in a study of blood T cell repertoires in COVID-19. Some clones are missing from TCRdb's copy, which holds only in-frame ones; the method was immunoSEQ multiplex PCR. The profile shows roughly 95,000 clones, 82% of them singletons. Source material: peripheral blood. The origin of the receptors is an elderly man with acute or convalescent COVID-19.

The DNA for the CDR3 is TGTGCCAGCAGTGGTAGTGGGGTAGGGGTTGAAAAACTGTTTTTT. Amino acids: CASSGSGVGVEKLFF. The chain has TRBV7-2 and TRBJ1-4; TRBD1 might be the D (5 bases). CDR3 length equals 15 residues. Trimming shortened V by 6 bases and J by 7 bases, and 18 bases separated the two germline ends. Looked up from germline, CDR1 is SGHTA and CDR2 is FQGNSA.

The CDR3: CSSYRGENTEAFF. In DNA, the CDR3 is TGCAGCTCATACAGGGGCGAGAACACTGAAGCTTTCTTT. V usage is TRBV29-1 and J usage is TRBJ1-1, with 7 bases fitting TRBD1. Germline CDR1 and CDR2: SQVTM and ANQGSEA. The CDR3 sequence is 13 residues long. The V and J ends lost 8 bases and 1 base, in that order; junction bases with no gene match: 7.

V is TRBV9 and J is TRBJ2-1, with 8 bases fitting TRBD2. V dropped 4 bases and J dropped 5; count of bases not matched to a gene: 11. Germline V CDR1 and CDR2: SGDLS, YYNGEE. The CDR3 spans 16 residues. The CDR3 coding sequence is TGTGCCAGCAGCCCCCGGACGGGGGGGCCCCACAATGAGCAGTTCTTC. This sequence encodes CASSPRTGGPHNEQFF.

The rearrangement uses TRBV18 and TRBJ2-5; 7 positions match TRBD2. Germline V gene sequence: CDR1 KGHSH, CDR2 LQKENI. The CDR3 sequence is 13 residues long. With V trimmed by 1 base and J by 5 bases, 1 base remained unmatched. The CDR3 sequence: CASSPQLAETQYF. CDR3 bases: TGTGCCAGCTCACCACAACTAGCGGAGACCCAGTACTTC.

The chain recombines TRBV11-3 with TRBJ1-3, with D unresolved. Trimming stripped 6 bases from V and 4 bases from J, with 10 bases between. Germline V gene lookup returns CDR1 SGHNT and CDR2 YENEEA. CDR3 size: 13 residues. The CDR3 region has the DNA TGTGCCAGCAGTTTCGAGACAGGAAACACCATATATTTT. It encodes CASSFETGNTIYF. The full variable domain, its missing parts supplied by reference TRBV11-3 and TRBJ1-3, is EAGVVQSPRYKIIEKKQPVAFWCNPISGHNTLYWYLQNLGQGPELLIRYENEEAVDDSQLPKDRFSAERLKGVDSTLKIQPAELGDSAVYLCASSFETGNTIYFGEGSWLTVV.

The chain uses TRBV12-2 and TRBJ2-3; the table's D call, TRBD2, has no DNA check behind it. TRBV12-2 is described as a pseudogene. The CDR3 covers 15 residues. The CDR3, as DNA: TGTGCAAGTCGCTCACAGCGGGAGTCGGCAGATACGCAGTATTTT. Translation gives CASRSQRESADTQYF.

This clone was counted only a few times. The chain couples TRBV7-6 to TRBJ1-1; TRBD1 aligns across 11 bases. V lost 2 bases, J lost 8 bases, and 4 bases stayed unmatched. CDR1 is SGHVS and CDR2 is FNYEAQ in the germline V gene. The CDR3 is 14 amino acids. This CDR3 is CASSLRTGGGEAFF. The CDR3 DNA follows: TGTGCCAGCAGCTTAAGGACAGGGGGCGGCGAAGCTTTCTTT.

V and J are TRBV5-6 and TRBJ1-2; possible D gene TRBD1, 5 bases. V lost 1 base and J lost 5, with 9 bases in between. Germline-derived CDR1 and CDR2 are SGHDT and YYEEEE. CDR3 length equals 13 residues. Here the CDR3 reads CASSLSREYGYTF. In nucleotides, the CDR3 is TGTGCCAGCAGCTTGTCCAGGGAATATGGCTACACCTTC.

The V call is TRBV4-1, the J call TRBJ2-2, with 7 bases matching TRBD2. Losses at the gene ends were 4 bases for V and 1 base for J; bases not matched to a gene: 6. This CDR3 has 16 residues. CDR1 and CDR2 from the germline V gene are MGHRA and YSYEKL. The DNA of the CDR3 is TGCGCCAGCAGCCCCCGGGGCGGGGGGAACACCGGGGAGCTGTTTTTT. It is translated as CASSPRGGGNTGELFF.

This chain links TRBV28 with TRBJ2-5; 7 nucleotides match TRBD1. This CDR3 is built from 14 residues. V was pared by 2 bases and J by 4 bases, with 4 bases of the junction left unmatched. Germline V gene lookup returns CDR1 MDHEN and CDR2 SYDVKM. The CDR3 sequence: CASSLPAGGETQYF. The DNA of the CDR3 is TGTGCCAGCAGTTTACCCGCAGGGGGAGAGACCCAGTACTTC.

Only a few counts were recorded for this clone. The chain uses TRBV27 and TRBJ2-1; TRBD2 matches 10 bases. The CDR3 loop spans 14 amino acids. With 5 bases clipped from V and 9 bases from J, the junction kept 7 bases outside the gene matches. Germline CDR1 is MNHEY and CDR2 is SMNVEV (reference sequence). The CDR3 protein is CASSKKLAGVEQFF. The CDR3 bases are TGTGCCAGCAGTAAGAAGCTAGCGGGAGTTGAGCAGTTCTTC.

V usage is TRBV5-1 and J usage is TRBJ2-7; TRBD2 is a possible D gene (6 bases). Trimming shortened V by 5 bases and J by 5 bases, and 17 bases separated the two germline ends. The CDR3 is 14 amino acids. Germline CDR1 SGHRS, CDR2 YFSETQ. CDR3 bases: TGCGCCAGCAGTTTCGGGACGCCGGGGGACGAGCAGTACTTC. This sequence encodes CASSFGTPGDEQYF.

The V gene is TRBV5-5, the J gene TRBJ2-1; TRBD1 aligns across 7 bases. This CDR3 is 13 amino acids long. The ends lost 7 bases at V and 4 bases at J; junction bases unmatched: 5. Germline V lookup: CDR1 SGHKS, CDR2 YYEKEE (reference sequence). CDR3 coding DNA: TGTGCCAGCGGGGGACAGATTTACAATGAGCAGTTCTTC. Translating gives CASGGQIYNEQFF.

V is TRBV6-5 and J is TRBJ2-2; D is perhaps TRBD2 (7 bases). Germline loops: CDR1 MNHEY, CDR2 SVGAGI. The CDR3 is made up of 15 amino acids. V was shortened by 6 bases and J by 7 bases, with 18 bases between the two germline ends. CDR3 nucleotide sequence: TGTGCCAGCAGCGCCCTGGGGGGGCTGAACGGGGAGCTGTTTTTT. It is translated as CASSALGGLNGELFF.

The chain is built from TRBV19 and TRBJ2-4; possibly TRBD2 for D (6 bases). Trimming left V 6 bases short and J 4 bases short, with 16 bases between. Germline-derived CDR1 and CDR2 are LNHDA and SQIVND (reference sequence). This CDR3 is 15 amino acids long. DNA of the CDR3: TGTGCCAGTAGGGACCCCCGGGACTTTAAAAACATTCAGTACTTC. This gives the protein CASRDPRDFKNIQYF.

This sequence joins TRBV2 and TRBJ1-1; D call uncertain. The CDR3 contains 15 residues. Germline V gene data show CDR1 as SNHLY and CDR2 as FYNNEI. V was shortened by 3 bases and J by 1 base, with 12 bases between the two germline ends. CDR3 bases: TGTGCCAGCAGTGACCTGCTGGAGGCGAACACTGAAGCTTTCTTT. Its translation is CASSDLLEANTEAFF.

With regard to this clone: Germline and junction disagree at one end, which may indicate a read error. The chain carries TRBV3-1 (or the pseudogene TRBV3-2) and TRBJ2-5; TRBD2 might be the D (5 bases). Germline values: CDR1 LGHDT, CDR2 YNNKEL (reference sequence). The CDR3 length is 15 residues. CDR3 sequence reads: CASNQISAAAETQYF. CDR3 DNA sequence: TGTGCCAGCAACCAAATTTCAGCGGCTGCGGAGACCCAGTACTTC.

This chain links TRBV29-1 with TRBJ2-7; TRBD1 might be the D (6 bases). Germline V CDR1 and CDR2: SQVTM, ANQGSEA. V lost 3 bases, J lost 7 bases, and 13 bases lay in between. This CDR3 is built from 12 residues. The DNA of the CDR3 is TGCAGCGTTGACAGGGGAGTTGATGAGCAGTACTTC. Translating gives CSVDRGVDEQYF.

The gene calls are TRBV28 and TRBJ2-2; a weak D match, TRBD2 (7 bases). The CDR3 consists of 16 residues. Trimming pared 7 bases from V and 6 bases from J, leaving 21 bases between. Germline loops: CDR1 MDHEN, CDR2 SYDVKM. CDR3 protein: CASKGVGRALSGELFF. The CDR3 bases are TGTGCCAGCAAGGGGGTAGGGAGGGCCCTGTCCGGGGAGCTGTTTTTT.